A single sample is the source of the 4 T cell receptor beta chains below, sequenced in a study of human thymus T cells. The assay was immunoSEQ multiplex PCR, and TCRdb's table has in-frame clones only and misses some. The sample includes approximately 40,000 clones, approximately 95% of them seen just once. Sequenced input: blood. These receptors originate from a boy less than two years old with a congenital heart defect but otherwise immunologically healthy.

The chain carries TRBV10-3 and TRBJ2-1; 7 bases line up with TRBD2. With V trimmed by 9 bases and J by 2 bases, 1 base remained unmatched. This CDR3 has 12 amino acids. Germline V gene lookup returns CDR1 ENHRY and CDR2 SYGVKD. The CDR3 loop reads CAIGTTYNEQFF. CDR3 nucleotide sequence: TGTGCCATAGGGACTACCTACAATGAGCAGTTCTTC.

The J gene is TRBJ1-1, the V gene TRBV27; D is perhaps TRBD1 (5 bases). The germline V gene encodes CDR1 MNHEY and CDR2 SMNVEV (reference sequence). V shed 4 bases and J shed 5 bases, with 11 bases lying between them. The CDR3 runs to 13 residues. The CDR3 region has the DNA TGTGCCAGCAGTTCCTCGGGGGGGACTGAAGCTTTCTTT. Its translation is CASSSSGGTEAFF.

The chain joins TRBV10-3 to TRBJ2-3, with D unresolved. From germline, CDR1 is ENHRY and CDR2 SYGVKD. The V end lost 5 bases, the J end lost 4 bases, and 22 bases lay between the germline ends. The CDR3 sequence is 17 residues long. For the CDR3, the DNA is TGTGCCATCAGTACCCCGGACCCATCTCCACAAGCAGATACGCAGTATTTT. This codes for CAISTPDPSPQADTQYF.

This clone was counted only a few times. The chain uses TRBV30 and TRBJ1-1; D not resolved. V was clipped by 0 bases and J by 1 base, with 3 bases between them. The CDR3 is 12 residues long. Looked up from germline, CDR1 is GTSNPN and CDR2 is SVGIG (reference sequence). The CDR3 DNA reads TGTGCCTGGAGTGTAGCGAACACTGAAGCTTTCTTT. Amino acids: CAWSVANTEAFF. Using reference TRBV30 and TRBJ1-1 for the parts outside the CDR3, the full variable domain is SQTIHQWPATLVQPVGSPLSLECTVEGTSNPNLYWYRQAAGRGLQLLFYSVGIGQISSEVPQNLSASRPQDRQFILSSKKLLLSDSGFYLCAWSVANTEAFFGQGTRLTVV.